What follows describes a single T cell receptor (beta chain). Just one base apart from a much larger clone, this may be a read error. TCRdb called the 5' RACE reads again in MiXCR, with one record for every CDR3 protein. The table has 1.5 million or so distinct CDR3 sequences, under 35% seen once. The entry originates in a study of identical twins. The CDR3 runs to 14 residues. V lost 2 bases and J lost 5, with 13 bases in between. The source material was cord blood. The J gene is TRBJ2-7, the V gene TRBV12-3 or TRBV12-4; the D gene is possibly TRBD1 (6 bases). The origin of this receptor is a newborn girl in good health. CDR3 protein: CASSLKQGSDEQYF. The CDR3 nucleotides read TGTGCCAGCAGTTTAAAACAGGGATCCGACGAGCAGTACTTC.